The entry below describes one T cell receptor beta chain. The entry originates in a study of cytomegalovirus exposure and HLA in healthy donors. The PCR employed 60 Vbeta primers together with 13 Jbeta primers. Sequencing used immunoSEQ multiplex PCR; TCRdb keeps in-frame clones, though not all of them. The sample contains approximately 130,000 clones, approximately 75% of which appear only once. This CDR3 is 13 amino acids long. The V and J ends lost 7 bases and 9 bases respectively, with 16 bases between them. Per germline, CDR1 GTSNPN and CDR2 SVGIG (reference sequence). Sequencing used PBMCs. The chain combines TRBV30 with TRBJ1-6; D gene unclear. The receptor's source is a middle-aged man in good health and CMV-seronegative. In nucleotides, the CDR3 is TGTGCCTTGGTCGAGCTTTATCCTTCACCCCTCCACTTT. Its protein product is CALVELYPSPLHF. Full variable domain (remainder filled in from reference TRBV30 and TRBJ1-6): SQTIHQWPATLVQPVGSPLSLECTVEGTSNPNLYWYRQAAGRGLQLLFYSVGIGQISSEVPQNLSASRPQDRQFILSSKKLLLSDSGFYLCALVELYPSPLHFGNGTRLTVT.